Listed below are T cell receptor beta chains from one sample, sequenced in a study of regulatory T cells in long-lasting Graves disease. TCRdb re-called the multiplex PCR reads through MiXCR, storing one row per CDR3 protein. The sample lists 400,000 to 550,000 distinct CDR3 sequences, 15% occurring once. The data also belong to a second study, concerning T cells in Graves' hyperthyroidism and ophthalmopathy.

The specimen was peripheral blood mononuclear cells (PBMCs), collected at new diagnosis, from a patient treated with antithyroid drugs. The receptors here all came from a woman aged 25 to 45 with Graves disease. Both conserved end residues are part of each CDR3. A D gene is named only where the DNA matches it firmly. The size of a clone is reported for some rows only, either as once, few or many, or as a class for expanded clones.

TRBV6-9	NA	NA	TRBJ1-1	CASSYLGVSTEAFF	TGTGCCAGCAGTTACTTAGGGGTCTCCACTGAAGCTTTCTTT
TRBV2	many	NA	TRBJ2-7	CASSLSGTREYEQYF	TGTGCCAGCAGCCTTAGTGGGACAAGGGAATACGAGCAGTACTTC
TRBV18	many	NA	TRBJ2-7	CASSQVAAYEQYF	TGTGCCAGCTCACAGGTTGCCGCCTACGAGCAGTACTTC
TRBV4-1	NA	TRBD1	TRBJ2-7	CASSHPDRSYEQYF	TGCGCCAGCAGCCACCCGGACAGGTCCTACGAGCAGTACTTC
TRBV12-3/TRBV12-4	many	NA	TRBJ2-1	CASSLRAMLEQFF	TGTGCCAGCAGTTTACGGGCTATGCTTGAGCAGTTCTTC
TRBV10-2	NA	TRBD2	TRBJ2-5	CASSELGVREGRETQYF	TGCGCCAGCAGTGAGTTGGGCGTGCGGGAGGGCCGAGAGACCCAGTACTTC
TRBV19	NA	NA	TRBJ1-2	CASTGDTGNYGYTF	TGTGCCAGTACGGGGGATACAGGGAACTATGGCTACACCTTC
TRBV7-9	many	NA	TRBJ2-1	CASSILRTNNEQFF	TGTGCCAGCAGCATCCTTAGGACTAACAATGAGCAGTTCTTC
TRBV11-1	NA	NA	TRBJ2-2	CASSSPPGTTNTGELFF	TGTGCCAGCAGCTCGCCCCCCGGGACAACGAACACCGGGGAGCTGTTTTTT
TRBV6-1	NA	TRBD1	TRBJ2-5	CASKPWTGRETETQYF	TGTGCCAGCAAACCCTGGACAGGGCGGGAAACAGAGACCCAGTACTTC
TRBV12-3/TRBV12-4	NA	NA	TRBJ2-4	CASRGGQGYKNIQYF	TGTGCCAGCAGGGGGGGGCAGGGGTACAAAAACATTCAGTACTTC
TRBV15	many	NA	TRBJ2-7	CATSRDRLHSYEQYF	TGTGCCACCAGCAGAGACAGGCTCCACTCCTACGAGCAGTACTTC
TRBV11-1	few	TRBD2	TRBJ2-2	CASSLVAGGLVTGELFF	TGTGCCAGCAGCTTAGTCGCGGGAGGGCTGGTCACCGGGGAGCTGTTTTTT
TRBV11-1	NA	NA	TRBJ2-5	CASGQGNQETQYF	TGTGCCAGCGGCCAAGGTAACCAAGAGACCCAGTACTTC
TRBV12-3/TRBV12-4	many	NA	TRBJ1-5	CASSLGDTINQPQHF	TGTGCCAGCAGTCTCGGGGACACCATCAATCAGCCCCAGCATTTT
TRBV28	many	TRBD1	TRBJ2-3	CASSLWKGQGRDTQYF	TGTGCCAGCAGTTTATGGAAGGGACAGGGTAGAGATACGCAGTATTTT
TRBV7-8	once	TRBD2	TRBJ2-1	CASGRGREGPLSNEQFF	TGTGCCAGCGGCCGGGGGCGGGAGGGCCCTCTTAGTAATGAGCAGTTCTTC
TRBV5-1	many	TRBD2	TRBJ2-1	CASSLGTSGRNEQFF	TGTGCCAGCAGCTTAGGGACTAGCGGGAGGAATGAGCAGTTCTTC
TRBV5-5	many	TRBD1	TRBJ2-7	CASSLEDRGPQYF	TGTGCCAGCAGCTTGGAGGACAGGGGGCCACAATACTTC
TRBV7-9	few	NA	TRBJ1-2	CASSLDDRIYGYTF	TGTGCCAGCAGCTTAGATGACAGAATCTATGGCTACACCTTC
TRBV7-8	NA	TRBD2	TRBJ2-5	CASSLRVAGVGRETQYF	TGTGCCAGCAGCTTAAGGGTAGCGGGAGTTGGTAGAGAGACCCAGTACTTC
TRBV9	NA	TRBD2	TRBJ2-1	CASSPIAGGREQFF	TGTGCCAGCAGCCCGATAGCGGGAGGGAGGGAGCAGTTCTTC
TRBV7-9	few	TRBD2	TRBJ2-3	CASTPLSGRGGGTDTQYF	TGTGCCAGCACACCTCTTAGCGGGAGGGGTGGGGGCACAGATACGCAGTATTTT
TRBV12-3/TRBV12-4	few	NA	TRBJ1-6	CASSPSSYNSPLHF	TGTGCCAGCTCCCCGAGCTCCTATAATTCACCCCTCCACTTT
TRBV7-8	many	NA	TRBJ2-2	CASSLVPGQNTGELFF	TGTGCCAGCAGCTTAGTCCCGGGACAGAACACCGGGGAGCTGTTTTTT
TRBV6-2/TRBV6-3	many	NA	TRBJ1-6	CASSYGRQVHSPLHF	TGTGCCAGCAGTTACGGGAGACAGGTGCATTCACCCCTCCACTTT
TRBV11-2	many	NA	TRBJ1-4	CASRPNWGRVGEKLFF	TGTGCCAGCAGACCGAACTGGGGCAGGGTTGGTGAAAAACTGTTTTTT
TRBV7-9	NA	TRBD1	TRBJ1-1	CASSLGTGGSTEAFF	TGTGCCAGCAGCCTCGGGACAGGGGGCTCCACTGAAGCTTTCTTT
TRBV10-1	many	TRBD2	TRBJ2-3	CASSESGTSGRSPQYF	TGCGCCAGCAGTGAGTCGGGGACTAGCGGGAGAAGTCCGCAGTATTTT
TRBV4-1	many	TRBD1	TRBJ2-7	CASSQAGGRKDEQYF	TGCGCCAGCAGCCAAGCAGGGGGCAGGAAGGACGAGCAGTACTTC
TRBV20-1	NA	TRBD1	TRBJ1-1	CSASGTGLSTEAFF	TGCAGTGCTAGTGGGACAGGGTTGAGCACTGAAGCTTTCTTT
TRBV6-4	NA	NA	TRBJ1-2	CASSDEGYGYTF	TGTGCCAGCAGTGACGAGGGCTATGGCTACACCTTC
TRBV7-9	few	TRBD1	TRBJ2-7	CASRGGDRVFDEQYF	TGTGCCAGCAGGGGGGGGGACAGGGTCTTTGACGAGCAGTACTTC
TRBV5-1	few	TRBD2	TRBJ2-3	CASSLWTSGTDTQYF	TGCGCCAGCAGCTTGTGGACTAGCGGCACAGATACGCAGTATTTT
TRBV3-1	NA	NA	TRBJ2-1	CASSQDIRELPSLGSYNEQFF	TGTGCCAGCAGCCAAGATATAAGGGAGCTTCCCTCTTTAGGGTCCTACAATGAGCAGTTCTTC
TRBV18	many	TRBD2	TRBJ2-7	CASSQGTTSYEQYF	TGTGCCAGCTCACAGGGGACTACCTCCTACGAGCAGTACTTC
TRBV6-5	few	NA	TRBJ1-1	CASSYGGPRGTEAFF	TGTGCCAGCAGTTACGGGGGTCCAAGGGGAACTGAAGCTTTCTTT
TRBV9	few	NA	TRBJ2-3	CASTPMEAADTQYF	TGTGCCAGCACCCCCATGGAAGCCGCAGATACGCAGTATTTT
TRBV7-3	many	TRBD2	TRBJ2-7	CASSPLAGGVGEQYF	TGTGCCAGCAGCCCCCTAGCGGGAGGAGTGGGCGAGCAGTACTTC
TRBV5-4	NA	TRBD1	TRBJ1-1	CASSSVLDREVAEAFF	TGTGCCAGCAGCTCCGTACTGGACAGGGAGGTTGCTGAAGCTTTCTTT
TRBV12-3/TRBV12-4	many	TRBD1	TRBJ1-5	CASRQTGGINQPQHF	TGTGCCAGCAGGCAGACAGGGGGGATCAATCAGCCCCAGCATTTT
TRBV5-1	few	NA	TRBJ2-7	CASSSTGAWEQYF	TGCGCCAGCAGCTCGACAGGAGCCTGGGAGCAGTACTTC
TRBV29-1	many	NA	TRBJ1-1	CSAPGIRGDTEAFF	TGCAGCGCACCTGGTATTCGTGGGGACACTGAAGCTTTCTTT
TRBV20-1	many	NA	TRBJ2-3	CSATGGLWDTDTQYF	TGCAGTGCTACCGGCGGGTTGTGGGACACAGATACGCAGTATTTT
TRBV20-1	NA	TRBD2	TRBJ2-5	CSAEGLVGQETQYF	TGCAGTGCTGAGGGACTAGTCGGGCAAGAGACCCAGTACTTC
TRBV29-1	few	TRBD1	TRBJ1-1	CSVEGQTGRNTEAFF	TGCAGCGTTGAAGGCCAGACAGGGCGGAACACTGAAGCTTTCTTT
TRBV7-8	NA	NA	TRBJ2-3	CASSFHSWADTQYF	TGTGCCAGCAGCTTTCATAGTTGGGCAGATACGCAGTATTTT
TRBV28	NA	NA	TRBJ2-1	CASSLTDTSSYNEQFF	TGTGCCAGCAGTCTGACAGACACGAGCTCCTACAATGAGCAGTTCTTC
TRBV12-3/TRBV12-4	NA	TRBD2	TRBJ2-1	CATRGAGNEQFF	TGTGCCACGCGGGGGGCGGGCAATGAGCAGTTCTTC
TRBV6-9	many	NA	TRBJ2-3	CASSYGDGTDTQYF	TGTGCCAGCAGTTACGGCGATGGAACAGATACGCAGTATTTT
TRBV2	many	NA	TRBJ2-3	CASSETTGATDTQYF	TGTGCCAGCAGTGAGACGACAGGAGCCACAGATACGCAGTATTTT
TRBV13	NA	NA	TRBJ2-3	CASSQVARLGTDTQYF	TGCGCCAGCAGCCAAGTCGCGCGGTTGGGCACAGATACGCAGTATTTT
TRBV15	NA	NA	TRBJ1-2	CATSSEALRVLTF	TGTGCCACCAGCAGTGAGGCCCTGAGGGTGCTTACCTTC
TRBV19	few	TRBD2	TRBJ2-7	CASSPSSGNPYEQYF	TGTGCCAGTAGTCCATCTAGCGGGAACCCCTACGAGCAGTACTTC
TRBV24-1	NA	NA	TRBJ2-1	CATSAVIGDEQFF	TGTGCCACCAGTGCTGTAATCGGGGATGAGCAGTTCTTC